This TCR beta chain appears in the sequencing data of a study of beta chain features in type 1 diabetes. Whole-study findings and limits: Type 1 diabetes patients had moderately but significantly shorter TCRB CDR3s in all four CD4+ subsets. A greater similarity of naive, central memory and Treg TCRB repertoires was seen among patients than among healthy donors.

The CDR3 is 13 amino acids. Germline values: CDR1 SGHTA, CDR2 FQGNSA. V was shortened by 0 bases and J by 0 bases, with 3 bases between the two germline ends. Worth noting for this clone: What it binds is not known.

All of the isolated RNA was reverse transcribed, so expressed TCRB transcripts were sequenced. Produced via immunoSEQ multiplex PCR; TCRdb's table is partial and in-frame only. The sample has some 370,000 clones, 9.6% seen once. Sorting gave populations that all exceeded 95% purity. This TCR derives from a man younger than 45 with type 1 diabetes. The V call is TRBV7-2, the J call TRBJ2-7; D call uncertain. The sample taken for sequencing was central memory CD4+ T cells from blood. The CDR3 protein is CASSLAHSYEQYF. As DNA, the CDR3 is TGTGCCAGCAGCTTAGCCCACTCCTACGAGCAGTACTTC.